This T cell receptor (beta chain) came from a study of CD8 T cells in Susac syndrome. Study-level points and caveats: Acknowledgment was made by the study that its TCR sequencing and HLA analysis involved a relatively small number of individuals.

About this clonotype: The antigen is not known. A junction boundary mismatches the germline segment, possibly from a read error.

The RNA input was roughly 0.45 to 1 ug, and it was reverse transcribed with random hexamers. Amplification of the TCR beta CDR3 was carried out by immunoSEQ multiplex PCR, which spanned a total of 54 Vbeta and 13 Jbeta segments. TCRdb independently ran MiXCR on the immunoSEQ multiplex PCR reads; one entry per CDR3 protein. Of some 99,000 distinct CDR3 sequences in the sample, 95% to 98% were seen once. The CDR3 extends over 12 amino acids. The germline CDR1 and CDR2 sequences are KGHDR and SFDVKD. Sequencing of TCR beta was performed on blood CD8+ T cells and on blood CD4+ T cells. The controls were healthy donors who were matched for age and sex.

This sequence originates from a human donor in good health. The chain joins TRBV24-1 to TRBJ2-2; no clear D gene. Sequencing input: CD4+ T cells from PBMCs. The CDR3 nucleotides read TGTGCCACCTGCTCGAACGCCGGGGAGCTGTTTTTT. Residues: CATCSNAGELFF.